Presented here are 31 T cell receptor beta chains from one specimen sequenced in a study of tumour-infiltrating T cells in Burkitt lymphoma. Sequenced by immunoSEQ multiplex PCR; TCRdb stores in-frame clones only, minus some. This sample has 11,000 to 15,000 clones, with about 85% found just once. Sequenced material: tumor tissue. Receptor source: a human donor with diffuse large B-cell lymphoma.

The V and J genes are TRBV6-6 and TRBJ2-5; D perhaps matches TRBD2 (5 bases). CDR3 size: 13 residues. Trimming left V 2 bases short and J 4 bases short, with 8 bases between. The germline V gene encodes CDR1 MNHNY and CDR2 SVGAGI (reference sequence). The CDR3 region is CASSYAGVETQYF. In DNA form, the CDR3 reads TGTGCCAGCAGTTACGCGGGTGTAGAGACCCAGTACTTC.

This clone has just one count. The chain uses TRBV7-2 and TRBJ1-2, with D tentatively TRBD1 (6 bases). The V gene's germline CDR1 is SGHTA and CDR2 FQGNSA. V lost 4 bases and J 8 bases, leaving 20 bases between the germline ends. The CDR3 is 15 amino acids. The CDR3 coding sequence is TGTGCCAGCAGCTCCCCAACAGGGATCTCCCTCGGCTACACCTTC. This codes for CASSSPTGISLGYTF. Filled out from reference TRBV7-2 and TRBJ1-2, the complete variable domain reads GAGVSQSPSNKVTEKGKDVELRCDPISGHTALYWYRQSLGQGLEFLIYFQGNSAPDKSGLPSDRFSAERTGGSVSTLTIQRTQQEDSAVYLCASSSPTGISLGYTFGSGTRLTVV.

The V call is TRBV13, the J call TRBJ2-5; maybe TRBD1 (6 bases). Trimming shortened V by 0 bases and J by 0 bases, and 8 bases separated the two germline ends. The CDR3 spans 15 residues. Per germline, CDR1 PRHDT and CDR2 FYEKMQ (reference sequence). CDR3 sequence: CASSLGQGYQETQYF. CDR3 sequence (DNA): TGTGCCAGCAGCTTAGGGCAGGGGTACCAAGAGACCCAGTACTTC.

This chain connects TRBV4-2 to TRBJ1-4; TRBD1 matches at 9 bases. Looked up from germline, CDR1 is LGHNA and CDR2 is YNFKEQ. There are 16 residues in the CDR3. V shed 4 bases and J 6 bases; nucleotides not matched to a gene: 9. CDR3 nucleotide sequence: TGTGCCAGCAGCCGGACTTCGGGACAGGGAGATGAAAAACTGTTTTTT. It codes for CASSRTSGQGDEKLFF.

V usage is TRBV27 and J usage is TRBJ2-7, with 10 bases fitting TRBD1. The CDR3 spans 15 residues. J gave up 7 bases and V 5 bases, and 11 bases lay outside the gene matches. Germline lookup yields CDR1 MNHEY and CDR2 SMNVEV (reference sequence). DNA of the CDR3: TGTGCCAGCAGTCTTACGGGGACAGGGGTCTGGGAGCAGTACTTC. Amino acids: CASSLTGTGVWEQYF.

The chain uses TRBV6-5 and TRBJ1-1; perhaps TRBD1 as D (5 bases). CDR1 and CDR2 from the germline V gene are MNHEY and SVGAGI. V gave up 4 bases and J gave up 0 bases, with 12 bases separating them. The CDR3 contains 15 residues. CDR3 coding DNA: TGTGCCAGCAGTTTTGCTCAGGGAATGAACACTGAAGCTTTCTTT. Protein product: CASSFAQGMNTEAFF.

This clone has more than one count but fewer than ten. The chain is built from TRBV19 and TRBJ2-4; no reliable D call. Germline CDR1 and CDR2: LNHDA and SQIVND (reference sequence). The CDR3 is 16 amino acids. With 3 bases removed from V and 0 bases from J, the gap between germline ends came to 12 bases. The CDR3 here is CASSIAAAVAKNIQYF. The CDR3, as DNA: TGTGCCAGTAGTATCGCGGCAGCTGTAGCCAAAAACATTCAGTACTTC.

This chain links TRBV10-1 with TRBJ1-2; possible D gene TRBD1, 6 bases. CDR3 length: 13 amino acids. V was shortened by 6 bases and J by 2 bases, with 10 bases between the two germline ends. Germline values: CDR1 WNHNN, CDR2 SYGVQD (reference sequence). The CDR3 DNA reads TGCGCCAGCAGGGCCGACAGGAACTATGGCTACACCTTC. Its translation: CASRADRNYGYTF.

The chain carries TRBV18 and TRBJ1-3; no clear D. Germline V gene sequence: CDR1 KGHSH, CDR2 LQKENI. V was pared by 5 bases and J by 4 bases, with 9 bases between. The CDR3 covers 13 residues. The CDR3 here is CASSATEGNTIYF. CDR3 DNA sequence: TGTGCCAGCTCAGCTACTGAGGGAAACACCATATATTTT.

The J gene is TRBJ2-1, the V gene TRBV5-4, with a tentative D call TRBD1 (5 bases). Germline V lookup: CDR1 SGHNT, CDR2 YYREEE (reference sequence). V shed 2 bases and J shed 4 bases, with 7 bases lying between them. The CDR3 covers 13 residues. The CDR3 loop is CASSFPGYNEQFF. The CDR3 nucleotides read TGTGCCAGCAGCTTTCCAGGGTACAATGAGCAGTTCTTC.

The chain carries TRBV7-9 and TRBJ1-1, with 8 nucleotides matching TRBD1. This CDR3 comprises 19 residues. V was clipped by 1 base and J by 3 bases; unmatched bases: 16. Looked up from germline, CDR1 is SEHNR and CDR2 is FQNEAQ (reference sequence). CDR3 sequence (DNA): TGTGCCAGCAGCTTAGGAGGGCTGGGGACAGGACTTTGGGACACTGAAGCTTTCTTT. Its protein is CASSLGGLGTGLWDTEAFF. Combining the CDR3 with reference TRBV7-9 and TRBJ1-1 gives the whole variable domain DTGVSQNPRHKITKRGQNVTFRCDPISEHNRLYWYRQTLGQGPEFLTYFQNEAQLEKSRLLSDRFSAERPKGSFSTLEIQRTEQGDSAMYLCASSLGGLGTGLWDTEAFFGQGTRLTVV.

DNA for the CDR3: TGTGCCAGCAGTTTAGCCCAAACCCCCTCCTACGAGCAGTACTTC. It specifies CASSLAQTPSYEQYF. The chain joins TRBV27 to TRBJ2-7; D not resolved. The CDR3 is made up of 15 amino acids. V was cut by 2 bases and J by 0 bases, with 11 bases left in between. CDR1 MNHEY and CDR2 SMNVEV come from the germline V gene (reference sequence).

This chain connects TRBV27 to TRBJ1-6; no reliable D call. The germline V gene has CDR1 MNHEY and CDR2 SMNVEV (reference sequence). V lost 3 bases and J lost 9, with 6 bases in between. CDR3 length equals 12 residues. CDR3 in amino acids: CASSLGGSPLHF. In nucleotides, the CDR3 is TGTGCCAGCAGTTTGGGCGGTTCACCCCTCCACTTT.

The rearrangement links TRBV5-6 to TRBJ2-1, with unresolved D. The CDR3 length is 15 residues. Trimming left V 2 bases short and J 3 bases short, with 12 bases between. Germline values: CDR1 SGHDT, CDR2 YYEEEE. CDR3 nucleotides: TGTGCCAGCAGCTTTGTGCAAGAGGTCTACAATGAGCAGTTCTTC. Translated: CASSFVQEVYNEQFF. Drawing the rest from reference TRBV5-6 and TRBJ2-1, the complete variable domain is DAGVTQSPTHLIKTRGQQVTLRCSPKSGHDTVSWYQQALGQGPQFIFQYYEEEERQRGNFPDRFSGHQFPNYSSELNVNALLLGDSALYLCASSFVQEVYNEQFFGPGTRLTVL.

This clone was recorded only once. J is TRBJ2-1 and V is TRBV18, with D possibly being TRBD1 (6 bases). The CDR3 extends over 15 amino acids. CDR1 and CDR2 from the germline V gene are KGHSH and LQKENI. V shed 0 bases and J shed 4 bases, with 10 bases lying between them. The CDR3 nucleotides read TGTGCCAGCTCACCACCACGACAGGCGTACAATGAGCAGTTCTTC. Protein product: CASSPPRQAYNEQFF.

This chain joins TRBV28 and TRBJ1-2; D call uncertain. Deletions cut 2 bases from V and 7 bases from J, with 11 bases between. The CDR3 sequence is 13 residues long. CDR1 is MDHEN, CDR2 SYDVKM, per germline. DNA for the CDR3: TGTGCCAGCAGTTTACCCGGACTTCGTGGCTACACCTTC. This translates into CASSLPGLRGYTF.

The V call is TRBV6-5, the J call TRBJ1-4, with D possibly TRBD1 on 5 matching bases. This CDR3 comprises 13 residues. V dropped 8 bases and J dropped 5 bases, with 12 bases sitting between them. Germline-derived CDR1 and CDR2 are MNHEY and SVGAGI. This CDR3 reads CASGQGRNEKLFF. The CDR3 DNA is TGTGCCAGCGGCCAGGGAAGAAATGAAAAACTGTTTTTT.

Points on this clone: A read error may account for a junction end that differs from germline. The rearrangement joins TRBV27 to TRBJ1-4; tentative D call: TRBD1 (6 bases). CDR1 and CDR2 from the germline V gene are MNHEY and SMNVEV (reference sequence). This CDR3 comprises 17 residues. The CDR3: CAGSFDRSAARLEKLFF. CDR3 in DNA: TGTGCCGGCAGTTTCGACAGGTCCGCGGCTAGGTTGGAAAAACTGTTTTTT.

This sequence joins TRBV19 and TRBJ2-2; 11 bases are a match to TRBD2. Germline CDR1 LNHDA, CDR2 SQIVND (reference sequence). Germline trimming cut 4 bases from V and 6 bases from J; bases unmatched to any gene: 4. The CDR3 length is 15 residues. The CDR3 sequence: CASSRASGGPGELFF. CDR3 nucleotide sequence: TGTGCCAGTAGTAGGGCTAGCGGGGGGCCCGGGGAGCTGTTTTTT.

This chain links TRBV29-1 with TRBJ1-2, with D maybe TRBD1 (5 bases). This CDR3 spans 14 amino acids. Trimming removed 7 bases from V and 3 bases from J, with 18 bases in between. Germline V lookup: CDR1 SQVTM, CDR2 ANQGSEA. The CDR3 DNA reads TGCAGCGCCGGGACCCCTCTAGTCGACTATGGCTACACCTTC. This translates into CSAGTPLVDYGYTF.

The CDR3, as DNA: TGTGCCAGCAGTTTACAGGGGGGGGTTAGCAATCAGCCCCAGCATTTT. Protein sequence: CASSLQGGVSNQPQHF. The V and J genes are TRBV7-2 and TRBJ1-5; 8 nucleotides agree with TRBD1. The CDR3 length is 16 residues. Losses at the gene ends were 6 bases for V and 0 bases for J; bases not matched to a gene: 7. Germline CDR1 reads SGHTA; CDR2 reads FQGNSA.

The gene calls are TRBV5-6 and TRBJ2-2, with 10 positions matching TRBD2. Trimming cost V 0 bases and J 7 bases; bases outside gene matches: 6. The CDR3 runs to 16 residues. Looked up from germline, CDR1 is SGHDT and CDR2 is YYEEEE. The CDR3 region has the DNA TGTGCCAGCAGCTTGGGGGTAGCGGGAGGCGTCGGGGAGCTGTTTTTT. It yields the protein CASSLGVAGGVGELFF.

The chain carries TRBV7-8 and TRBJ2-7; 8 nucleotides align to TRBD1. The CDR3 sequence is 14 residues long. Germline V CDR1 and CDR2: SGHVS, FQNEAQ. V gave up 3 bases and J gave up 3 bases; unmatched junction bases: 4. The CDR3 DNA is TGTGCCAGCAGCTTGCCAGGGGGCAACTACGAGCAGTACTTC. Translation gives CASSLPGGNYEQYF.

Points on this clone: Compared with germline, one end of the junction differs, possibly owing to a read error. This chain uses TRBV6-6 with TRBJ2-3; TRBD2 aligns across 15 bases. CDR3 size: 12 residues. CDR1 is MNHNY and CDR2 is SVGAGI in the germline V gene (reference sequence). The DNA for the CDR3 is TGTGCCAGCAGCCGGACTAGCGGGAGGGAGGGTTTT. This codes for CASSRTSGREGF.

The V gene is TRBV4-2, the J gene TRBJ2-7, with 7 bases identical to TRBD1. From germline, CDR1 is LGHNA and CDR2 YNFKEQ. Trimming at V came to 3 bases and at J to 12 bases, leaving 17 bases not matched to a gene. This CDR3 spans 15 amino acids. The CDR3 nucleotides are TGTGCCAGCAGCCAGTCCACCGTCTCAGACAGGGAGTTGTACTTC. Protein: CASSQSTVSDRELYF.

The CDR3 DNA reads as TGCGCCAGCAGGACGGGAGGGCCGGGTGAGCAGTTCTTC. The encoded protein is CASRTGGPGEQFF. The chain combines TRBV10-2 with TRBJ2-1; 8 nucleotides line up with TRBD2. Germline V gene data show CDR1 as WSHSY and CDR2 as SAAADI. This CDR3 contains 13 residues. Trimming took 6 bases from V and 9 from J; bases not matched to a gene: 7.

This clone appeared a single time. This chain connects TRBV4-3 to TRBJ2-3; 9 positions match TRBD1. The CDR3 is made up of 17 amino acids. The germline CDR1 and CDR2 sequences are LGHNA and YSLEER. Trimming took 3 bases from V and 3 from J; bases not matched to a gene: 10. CDR3 nucleotides: TGCGCCAGCAGCCAGATAACAGGGGGCGCGTCGACAGATACGCAGTATTTT. Residues: CASSQITGGASTDTQYF.

The chain joins TRBV9 to TRBJ1-2, with TRBD1 matching over 7 bases. The length of the CDR3 is 15 residues. CDR1 and CDR2 from the germline V gene are SGDLS and YYNGEE. V shed 3 bases and J 0 bases; nucleotides not matched to a gene: 5. The CDR3, as DNA: TGTGCCAGCAGCGGACAGGGCATGGCTAACTATGGCTACACCTTC. This translates into CASSGQGMANYGYTF.

The J gene is TRBJ1-2, the V gene TRBV10-3; D perhaps matches TRBD1 (6 bases). Germline assignment: CDR1 ENHRY and CDR2 SYGVKD. V was cut by 2 bases and J by 2 bases, with 9 bases left in between. The CDR3 length is 14 residues. The CDR3 nucleotides read TGTGCCATCAGTGAGAGGGGGAACAACTATGGCTACACCTTC. This sequence encodes CAISERGNNYGYTF.

The chain recombines TRBV6-4 with TRBJ1-1, with D possibly matching TRBD1 (6 bases). CDR3 length: 13 amino acids. Trimming took 5 bases from V and 0 from J, leaving 7 bases between them. CDR1 is MRHNA, CDR2 SNTAGT, per germline. The CDR3 here is CASSRTVNTEAFF. CDR3 sequence (DNA): TGTGCCAGCAGTCGGACAGTGAACACTGAAGCTTTCTTT.

The rearrangement joins TRBV18 to TRBJ1-6; D not resolved. The CDR3 runs to 15 residues. The germline CDR1 and CDR2 sequences are KGHSH and LQKENI. V was clipped by 5 bases and J by 7 bases, with 15 bases between them. The CDR3 region is CASSSEAGTNSPLHF. The CDR3 bases are TGTGCCAGCTCATCTGAGGCAGGCACAAATTCACCCCTCCACTTT.